The 5 T cell receptor beta chains listed next were all sequenced from one sample in a study of T cells after yellow fever vaccination. Each CDR3 protein gets one entry after TCRdb re-called the 5' RACE reads with MiXCR. The table has around 350,000 distinct CDR3 sequences, around 6.4% seen once. The starting material was PBMCs, obtained 5 days after the yellow fever booster vaccination. The source of these receptors is a man in his thirties or forties who received the YFV17D yellow fever vaccine.

This sequence joins TRBV10-3 and TRBJ1-2; perhaps TRBD1 as D (5 bases). Germline-derived CDR1 and CDR2 are ENHRY and SYGVKD. Trimming stripped 4 bases from V and 3 bases from J, with 15 bases between. This CDR3 region has 15 residues. The CDR3 coding sequence is TGTGCCATCAGTGTGGGGACTTCCACGGACTATGGCTACACCTTC. Translation gives CAISVGTSTDYGYTF.

This clonotype was seen repeatedly, ten times or more. V usage is TRBV5-1 and J usage is TRBJ2-5; maybe TRBD2 (6 bases). This CDR3 has 15 amino acids. The V and J ends lost 4 bases and 1 base respectively, with 14 bases between them. Germline CDR1 is SGHRS and CDR2 is YFSETQ. The CDR3 DNA reads TGCGCCAGCAGCCTGCGGGACGGCCGCCAAGAGACCCAGTACTTC. This translates into CASSLRDGRQETQYF.

The chain is built from TRBV29-1 and TRBJ1-1; D not resolved. CDR3 length: 12 amino acids. The V end lost 5 bases, the J end lost 9 bases, and 16 bases lay between the germline ends. CDR1 is SQVTM, CDR2 ANQGSEA, per germline. CDR3 in DNA: TGCAGCGTTCGGCCGGGAGGCAGGCAAGCTTTCTTT. Amino acid sequence: CSVRPGGRQAFF.

In this sample, this clonotype turned up many times. This chain links TRBV30 with TRBJ2-1; D is unclear. V was cut by 2 bases and J by 8 bases, with 10 bases left in between. CDR3 size: 12 residues. Per the germline V gene, CDR1 is GTSNPN and CDR2 is SVGIG (reference sequence). CDR3 sequence (DNA): TGTGCCTGGAGTTCAACCACGGATGAGCAGTTCTTC. It codes for CAWSSTTDEQFF.

V usage is TRBV20-1 and J usage is TRBJ2-7, with a weak D call TRBD1 (6 bases). Deletions cut 6 bases from V and 2 bases from J, with 11 bases between. Germline V gene sequence: CDR1 DFQATT, CDR2 SNEGSKA (reference sequence). This CDR3 comprises 12 residues. CDR3 residues: CSAPRGPYEQYF. The CDR3 bases are TGCAGTGCCCCCAGGGGCCCCTACGAGCAGTACTTC.